This TCR beta chain derives from a study of T cells after yellow fever vaccination. Study-wide points: It was the secondary response that reached its peak faster, day 5 versus 15, but it was weaker.

CDR3 size: 17 residues. Between the trimmed V and J ends, which lost 4 bases and 0 bases, there was a span of 16 bases. Looked up from germline, CDR1 is SGHKS and CDR2 is YYEKEE (reference sequence). In this sample, this clonotype turned up a few times. Its cognate antigen is unknown. TCRdb processed the 5' RACE reads anew with MiXCR; each CDR3 protein has one entry. The data show under 600,000 distinct CDR3 sequences, less than 15% seen once. Here the sequenced sample was PBMCs, taken on the day of the yellow fever booster vaccination. The sequence was collected from a man aged 30 to 45 who received the YFV17D yellow fever vaccine. The chain is built from TRBV5-5 and TRBJ2-2; D ambiguous. The CDR3 region has the DNA TGTGCCAGCAGCCTGCTATTTTGGACGGCGAACACCGGGGAGCTGTTTTTT. Encoded protein: CASSLLFWTANTGELFF.